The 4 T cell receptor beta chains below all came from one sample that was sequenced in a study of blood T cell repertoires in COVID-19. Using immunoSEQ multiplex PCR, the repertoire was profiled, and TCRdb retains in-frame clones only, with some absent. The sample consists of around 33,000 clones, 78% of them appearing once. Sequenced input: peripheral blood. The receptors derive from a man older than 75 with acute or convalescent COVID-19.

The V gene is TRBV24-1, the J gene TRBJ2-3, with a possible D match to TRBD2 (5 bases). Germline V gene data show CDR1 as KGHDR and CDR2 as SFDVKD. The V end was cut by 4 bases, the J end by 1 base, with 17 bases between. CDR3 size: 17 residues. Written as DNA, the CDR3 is TGTGCCACCAGTGACTCAACAAGACCGCGGGGCACAGATACGCAGTATTTT. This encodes CATSDSTRPRGTDTQYF.

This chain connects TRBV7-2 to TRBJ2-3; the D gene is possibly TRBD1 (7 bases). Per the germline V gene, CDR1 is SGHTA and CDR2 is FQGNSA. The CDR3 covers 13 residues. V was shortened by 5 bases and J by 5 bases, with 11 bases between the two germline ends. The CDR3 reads CASSPGGKDTQYF. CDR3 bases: TGTGCCAGCAGCCCAGGGGGGAAAGATACGCAGTATTTT.

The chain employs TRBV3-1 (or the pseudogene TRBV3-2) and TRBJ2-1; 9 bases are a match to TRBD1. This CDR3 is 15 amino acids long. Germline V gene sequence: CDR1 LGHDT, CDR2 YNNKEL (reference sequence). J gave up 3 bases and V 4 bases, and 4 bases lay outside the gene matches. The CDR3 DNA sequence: TGTGCCAGCAGCCTAGTGGGACAGGGCTACAATGAGCAGTTCTTC. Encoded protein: CASSLVGQGYNEQFF.

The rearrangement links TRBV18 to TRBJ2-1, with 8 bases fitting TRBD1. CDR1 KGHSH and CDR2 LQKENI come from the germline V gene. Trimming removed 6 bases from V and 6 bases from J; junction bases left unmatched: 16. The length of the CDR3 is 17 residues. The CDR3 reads CASSLRAGGIASNEQFF. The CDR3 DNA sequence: TGTGCCAGCTCTCTTCGGGCAGGGGGCATAGCAAGCAATGAGCAGTTCTTC.